This passage covers 26 T cell receptor beta chains from one sample sequenced in a study of metastatic and nonmetastatic thyroid tumors (TCRdb year 2020). None of the patients had been given any treatment before thyroid surgery. Libraries were built with PCR. The sample was run on an Illumina HiSeq 4000. The public reads were run again by TCRdb, first through fastp at Q25 and then through MiXCR, and only productive beta chains were kept. The sample table contains 35,000 to 45,000 clones; only one count was recorded for about 30% of them. The ten largest clones capture about a tenth of the sample. Sequencing input: blood. The receptors originated from a male donor with papillary thyroid cancer or a benign thyroid nodule (not recorded which). Some clones in this sample may be carry-over from other donors' samples.

This clone turned up a few times. J is TRBJ2-3 and V is TRBV20-1; 14 bases align to TRBD2. The trim removed 5 bases at V and 4 bases at J, leaving 2 bases unmatched. In germline, CDR1 is DFQATT, CDR2 SNEGSKA (reference sequence). The CDR3 is 14 residues long. The chain's CDR3 is CSASTSGRADTQYF. In DNA, the CDR3 is TGCAGTGCTTCGACTAGCGGGAGGGCAGATACGCAGTATTTT.

The chain combines TRBV7-2 with TRBJ2-5; 9 nucleotides align to TRBD2. Germline CDR1 and CDR2: SGHTA and FQGNSA. There are 15 residues in the CDR3. The V segment lost 0 bases and the J segment 5 bases; nucleotides outside the gene matches: 4. CDR3 loop: CASSLAGLAQETQYF. CDR3 nucleotides: TGTGCCAGCAGCTTAGCGGGACTAGCACAGGAGACCCAGTACTTC.

This clone was recorded once. The chain uses TRBV11-2 and TRBJ2-7; 8 bases are a match to TRBD2. Germline V gene sequence: CDR1 SGHAT, CDR2 FQNNGV. The CDR3 length is 16 residues. With 4 bases clipped from V and 5 bases from J, the junction kept 13 bases outside the gene matches. CDR3 region: CASSSQAGAPNHEQYF. CDR3 bases: TGTGCCAGCAGCTCACAAGCGGGAGCGCCGAATCACGAGCAGTACTTC.

This clone has ten or more counts. This may stem from a read error, because a much larger clone lies one nucleotide away. In the same sample, other DNA sequences code for this CDR3. The V gene is TRBV6-4, the J gene TRBJ1-6; 12 bases are a match to TRBD1. CDR3 size: 15 residues. Germline CDR1 MRHNA, CDR2 SNTAGT. Here the CDR3 reads CASSDGTGGNSPLHF. The CDR3 DNA sequence: TGTGCTAGCAGTGACGGGACAGGGGGCAATTCACCCCTCCACTTT.

The V call is TRBV4-1, the J call TRBJ2-1; 10 bases are a match to TRBD2. Trimming removed 0 bases from V and 9 bases from J; junction bases left unmatched: 11. The CDR3 sequence is 17 residues long. The V gene's germline CDR1 is MGHRA and CDR2 YSYEKL. The CDR3 region is CASSQDAPSGSSGEQFF. CDR3 coding DNA: TGCGCCAGCAGCCAAGATGCACCTAGCGGGAGTTCGGGTGAGCAGTTCTTC.

The genes are TRBV7-2 and TRBJ2-1; the D is unclear. From germline, CDR1 is SGHTA and CDR2 FQGNSA. CDR3 length equals 13 residues. Between the trimmed V and J ends, which lost 1 base and 9 bases, there was a span of 10 bases. This CDR3 reads CASSLDPQIEQFF. DNA of the CDR3: TGTGCCAGCAGCTTAGATCCGCAGATTGAGCAGTTCTTC.

Judged by abundance, this clone is medium-sized. The chain recombines TRBV9 with TRBJ1-2, with D possibly being TRBD1 (5 bases). V lost 4 bases, J lost 4 bases, and 17 bases lay in between. CDR1 and CDR2 from the germline V gene are SGDLS and YYNGEE. The CDR3 is 15 residues long. This CDR3 is CASSPGGVGGYGYTF. CDR3 in DNA: TGTGCCAGCAGCCCGGGGGGGGTGGGTGGCTATGGCTACACCTTC.

This clone ranks as medium-sized (0.01 to 0.1%). The V and J genes are TRBV5-1 and TRBJ2-7; possibly TRBD1 or TRBD2 for D (5 bases each). Germline assignment: CDR1 SGHRS and CDR2 YFSETQ. CDR3 length: 19 residues. Trimming shortened V by 4 bases and J by 3 bases, and 29 bases separated the two germline ends. DNA of the CDR3: TGCGCCAGCAGCCGTTTTTCCGGGGCAGGGACGGCGATTCTCTACGAGCAGTACTTC. Its protein is CASSRFSGAGTAILYEQYF.

This clone was observed many times. The chain combines TRBV6-4 with TRBJ1-3, with 7 bases matching TRBD1. The length of the CDR3 is 18 residues. Germline assignment: CDR1 MRHNA and CDR2 SNTAGT. The V and J ends lost 2 bases and 0 bases, in that order; junction bases with no gene match: 10. The chain's CDR3 is CASSDPRQGPRSGNTIYF. The DNA of the CDR3 is TGTGCCAGCAGTGACCCCCGACAGGGTCCGCGCTCTGGAAACACCATATATTTT.

The V call is TRBV5-1, the J call TRBJ1-2, with D perhaps matching TRBD1 (6 bases). There are 14 residues in the CDR3. Germline CDR1 reads SGHRS; CDR2 reads YFSETQ. Trimming removed 4 bases from V and 2 bases from J, with 12 bases in between. This CDR3 reads CASSIAGQNYGYTF. CDR3 in DNA: TGCGCCAGCAGCATCGCCGGACAGAACTATGGCTACACCTTC.

A word on this clone: The junction differs from germline at one of its ends, possibly a read error. The CDR3 nucleotides read TGTGCCAGCAGCTTAGATCGGGGCGGGGTAAGCTCCTGCGAGCAGTACTTC. Translated, it gives CASSLDRGGVSSCEQYF. V is TRBV11-2 and J is TRBJ2-7; a weak D match, TRBD2 (6 bases). CDR3 size: 17 residues. Per the germline V gene, CDR1 is SGHAT and CDR2 is FQNNGV.

This clone has ten or more counts. V is TRBV27 and J is TRBJ2-5, with a weak D call TRBD2 (6 bases). Germline assignment: CDR1 MNHEY and CDR2 SMNVEV (reference sequence). The CDR3 spans 13 residues. The ends were cut back, 6 bases at V and 4 bases at J, with 12 bases in the middle. In DNA, the CDR3 is TGTGCCAGCAGCAGGGAGGTTAGAGAGACCCAGTACTTC. Protein: CASSREVRETQYF.

Sample share makes this clone medium-sized (0.01 to 0.1%). The chain employs TRBV20-1 and TRBJ2-7; D is uncertain. CDR1 is DFQATT and CDR2 is SNEGSKA in the germline V gene (reference sequence). The CDR3 totals 15 residues. V dropped 3 bases and J dropped 3 bases, with 18 bases sitting between them. The CDR3 DNA is TGCAGTGCTAGGGCGTCACGTGGCTCAGGCTACGAGCAGTACTTC. It yields the protein CSARASRGSGYEQYF.

This clone was detected many times. V usage is TRBV19 and J usage is TRBJ1-4; 7 positions match TRBD1. CDR3 size: 13 residues. The J segment lost 11 bases and the V segment lost 4 bases, leaving 7 bases of the junction unmatched. CDR1 is LNHDA, CDR2 SQIVND, per germline (reference sequence). This CDR3 is CASSSDRAPKLFF. CDR3 DNA sequence: TGTGCCAGTAGTAGCGACAGGGCGCCCAAACTGTTTTTT.

The chain recombines TRBV5-1 with TRBJ2-7; TRBD2 matches at 7 bases. The germline gives CDR1 SGHRS, CDR2 YFSETQ. V lost 0 bases, J lost 3 bases, and 9 bases stayed unmatched. CDR3 size: 16 residues. In DNA, the CDR3 is TGCGCCAGCAGCTTGGGGTTTGCGGGAGAGGTCTACGAGCAGTACTTC. Translation gives CASSLGFAGEVYEQYF.

The table lists this clone with a few counts. J is TRBJ2-2 and V is TRBV2; 7 bases line up with TRBD1. Trimming took 8 bases from V and 6 from J; bases not matched to a gene: 6. The CDR3 extends over 13 amino acids. The germline gives CDR1 SNHLY, CDR2 FYNNEI. This chain's CDR3 is CASWRQGAGELFF. CDR3 sequence (DNA): TGTGCCAGCTGGCGACAGGGTGCCGGGGAGCTGTTTTTT. The variable domain in full, completed from reference TRBV2 and TRBJ2-2, reads EPEVTQTPSHQVTQMGQEVILRCVPISNHLYFYWYRQILGQKVEFLVSFYNNEISEKSEIFDDQFSVERPDGSNFTLKIRSTKLEDSAMYFCASWRQGAGELFFGEGSRLTVL.

The CDR3 nucleotides read TGTGCCAGCAGCTTTAGACAGGGAGACTCATCACCCCTCCACTTT. It is translated as CASSFRQGDSSPLHF. The rearrangement uses TRBV12-3 or TRBV12-4 and TRBJ1-6; 7 nucleotides align to TRBD1. CDR3 length: 15 amino acids. The V segment lost 6 bases and the J segment 10 bases; nucleotides outside the gene matches: 12.

V usage is TRBV12-3 or TRBV12-4 and J usage is TRBJ2-1, with a tentative D call TRBD2 (7 bases). This CDR3 contains 15 residues. Trimming left V 6 bases short and J 6 bases short, with 18 bases between. This CDR3 reads CASSQRGGGGNEQFF. The CDR3 DNA reads TGTGCCAGCAGCCAGAGGGGGGGAGGGGGCAATGAGCAGTTCTTC.

This clone occurred many times. The chain combines TRBV10-3 with TRBJ2-1, with 7 bases identical to TRBD2. In germline, CDR1 is ENHRY, CDR2 SYGVKD. This CDR3 region has 17 residues. Losses at the gene ends were 10 bases for V and 5 bases for J; bases not matched to a gene: 20. The CDR3 DNA is TGTGCCACAAGCCCCTTGAGGGGAGGGCAGACCAACAATGAGCAGTTCTTC. Its protein product is CATSPLRGGQTNNEQFF.

The rearrangement uses TRBV2 and TRBJ1-3, with TRBD1 matching over 7 bases. CDR1 is SNHLY and CDR2 is FYNNEI in the germline V gene. Trimming at V came to 2 bases and at J to 0 bases, leaving 4 bases not matched to a gene. CDR3 length: 16 amino acids. The CDR3: CASSERGQTSGNTIYF. For the CDR3, the DNA is TGTGCCAGCAGTGAAAGGGGACAGACCTCTGGAAACACCATATATTTT.

This clone has a handful of counts. The CDR3 DNA sequence: TGTGCCAGCACGGGACAGTCGTATTCACCCCTCCACTTT. The encoded protein is CASTGQSYSPLHF. The rearrangement links TRBV28 to TRBJ1-6; TRBD1 matches at 7 bases. V lost 7 bases and J lost 8; bases outside the gene matches: 5. Looked up from germline, CDR1 is MDHEN and CDR2 is SYDVKM. The CDR3 covers 13 residues.

A few counts support this clone. The chain recombines TRBV28 with TRBJ1-1, with TRBD1 as a possible D gene (6 bases). This CDR3 contains 14 residues. The V end lost 5 bases, the J end lost 3 bases, and 13 bases lay between the germline ends. Germline V gene data show CDR1 as MDHEN and CDR2 as SYDVKM. The CDR3 loop is CASSPGQSYTEAFF. Here the CDR3 DNA reads TGTGCCAGCAGTCCCGGACAGTCCTACACTGAAGCTTTCTTT.

This clone was seen repeatedly, ten times or more. One base away lies a much larger clone, so this may be a sequencing read error. The V and J genes are TRBV20-1 and TRBJ2-7, with TRBD1 matching over 9 bases. Germline V gene lookup returns CDR1 DFQATT and CDR2 SNEGSKA (reference sequence). The CDR3 length is 13 residues. The CDR3 DNA reads TGCAGCAGGAGGGTGACAGGGGGTTCCGAGCAGTACTTC. Protein product: CSRRVTGGSEQYF.

The chain uses TRBV7-9 and TRBJ2-7; 8 bases are shared with TRBD1. Germline values: CDR1 SEHNR, CDR2 FQNEAQ (reference sequence). The CDR3 is 15 residues long. The V segment lost 5 bases and the J segment 4 bases; nucleotides outside the gene matches: 10. The CDR3 nucleotides are TGTGCCAGCAGCGACGGACAGGGAAGGGAGTACGAGCAGTACTTC. It yields the protein CASSDGQGREYEQYF.

This clone was counted many times. The chain uses TRBV5-6 and TRBJ2-3, with a weak D call TRBD1 (5 bases). Germline V gene sequence: CDR1 SGHDT, CDR2 YYEEEE. CDR3 length equals 16 residues. V was cut by 2 bases and J by 5 bases, with 18 bases left in between. The CDR3 DNA follows: TGTGCCAGCAGCTTTCCAGCAGGGTTTGAGGTAGATACGCAGTATTTT. Protein sequence: CASSFPAGFEVDTQYF.

The rearrangement links TRBV20-1 to TRBJ2-7; no clear D. V dropped 2 bases and J dropped 1 base, with 9 bases sitting between them. The CDR3 has 13 residues. From germline, CDR1 is DFQATT and CDR2 SNEGSKA (reference sequence). The CDR3 sequence is CSARTGASYEQYF. In DNA form, the CDR3 reads TGCAGTGCTAGAACTGGCGCTTCCTACGAGCAGTACTTC.